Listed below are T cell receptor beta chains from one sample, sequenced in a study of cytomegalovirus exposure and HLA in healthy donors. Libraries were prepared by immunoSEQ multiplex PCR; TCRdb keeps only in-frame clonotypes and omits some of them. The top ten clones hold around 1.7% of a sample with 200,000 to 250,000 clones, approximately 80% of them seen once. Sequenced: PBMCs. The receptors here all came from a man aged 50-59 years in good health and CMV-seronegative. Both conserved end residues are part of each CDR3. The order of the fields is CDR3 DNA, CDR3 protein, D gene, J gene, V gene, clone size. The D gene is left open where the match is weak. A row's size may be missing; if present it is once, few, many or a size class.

TGTGCCTGGAGCCAAAAAGGAGTTCAGCCCCAGCATTTT | CAWSQKGVQPQHF | - | TRBJ1-5 | TRBV30 | -
TGCGCCAGCAGTGAAAGCCTAGCGAGGAACGAGCAGTACTTC | CASSESLARNEQYF | - | TRBJ2-7 | TRBV10-1 | -
TGTGCCAGCGGGCCATACACCGGGGAGCTGTTTTTT | CASGPYTGELFF | - | TRBJ2-2 | TRBV6-5 | -
TGTGCCAGCAGCTCTCGCGTCGGGGGAAGGCAGCGGGAGGTAGATACGCAGTATTTT | CASSSRVGGRQREVDTQYF | TRBD2 | TRBJ2-3 | TRBV7-6 | -
TGTGCCTGGAGGAGGGAGACCCAGTACTTC | CAWRRETQYF | - | TRBJ2-5 | TRBV30 | few
TGTGCCAGCAGTCCCGAGACAGGGGGGAATTCACCCCTCCACTTT | CASSPETGGNSPLHF | TRBD1 | TRBJ1-6 | TRBV27 | -
TGCGCCAGCAGCCAAGACCCCAGGGGGAAGAGCTCTGGAAACACCATATATTTT | CASSQDPRGKSSGNTIYF | TRBD1 | TRBJ1-3 | TRBV4-1 | -
TGTGCCAGCAGTCCCAGCGGGAGTTGGGGCACCGGGGAGCTGTTTTTT | CASSPSGSWGTGELFF | TRBD2 | TRBJ2-2 | TRBV27 | once
TGCTCTACCCGAAAAGCGGGAGCAGAGACCCAGTACTTC | CSTRKAGAETQYF | TRBD2 | TRBJ2-5 | TRBV29-1 | -
TGTGCCAGCGGTAAAGGAGGGTCTGGGTCCTACGAGCAGTACTTC | CASGKGGSGSYEQYF | - | TRBJ2-7 | TRBV6-1 | -
TGTGCCAGCAGCCGCGCGACTAGCGGGGAAAATGAGCAGTTCTTC | CASSRATSGENEQFF | TRBD2 | TRBJ2-1 | TRBV6-5 | once
TGTGCCAGCCGTTATTGGGGGGGGGTAGAGACCCAGTACTTC | CASRYWGGVETQYF | TRBD2 | TRBJ2-5 | TRBV27 | few
TGTGCCAGCAGCTTGACTGGGTACGGCACGTTCACAGATACGCAGTATTTT | CASSLTGYGTFTDTQYF | - | TRBJ2-3 | TRBV11-3 | -
TGTGCCAGTAGTTTCGGGACAACCCTCCACTTT | CASSFGTTLHF | - | TRBJ1-6 | TRBV19 | -
TGTGCCAGTAGTATCAATCGGGACAGTGAAGCTTTCTTT | CASSINRDSEAFF | TRBD1 | TRBJ1-1 | TRBV19 | -
TGTGCCAGCAGGAATAATGGGACAGGGGATGGGAACACTGAAGCTTTCTTT | CASRNNGTGDGNTEAFF | TRBD1 | TRBJ1-1 | TRBV25-1 | -
TGTGCCAGCAGCCGGACAGGGGCGGGGGATGAGCAGTTCTTC | CASSRTGAGDEQFF | TRBD1 | TRBJ2-1 | TRBV7-9 | few
TGTGCCAGCAGCCCCTGGGGGGGGGCGAGTTACAATGAGCAGTTCTTC | CASSPWGGASYNEQFF | - | TRBJ2-1 | TRBV5-4 | -
TGTGCCAGCAGACCGGGGGACAGGGGTCTCAACGAGCAGTACTTC | CASRPGDRGLNEQYF | TRBD1 | TRBJ2-7 | TRBV28 | -
TGCGCCAGCAGCCTGGGCCCTAATCTAATCTACAATGAGCAGTTCTTC | CASSLGPNLIYNEQFF | - | TRBJ2-1 | TRBV5-1 | -
TGTGCCAGCACCCGCGACTCCTACGAGCAGTACTTC | CASTRDSYEQYF | - | TRBJ2-7 | TRBV7-9 | -
TGTGCCAGCACAAACCAGGGGCTAGGGAACACTGAAGCTTTCTTT | CASTNQGLGNTEAFF | - | TRBJ1-1 | TRBV6-5 | -
TGCGCCAGCAGCCACTATAATGAGCAGTTCTTC | CASSHYNEQFF | - | TRBJ2-1 | TRBV4-1 | -
TGTGCCAGCAGTGAAAACCAACAGGGAAATCAGCCCCAGCATTTT | CASSENQQGNQPQHF | - | TRBJ1-5 | TRBV6-1 | -
TGTGCCAGCAGTTTTTGGGGCAGAGGCTCTGGGGCCAACGGCCTGACTTTC | CASSFWGRGSGANGLTF | - | TRBJ2-6 | TRBV27 | -
TGTGCCAGCAGCGTAGAGGCTAGCGGGAGTGGTAACGGGGAGCTGTTTTTT | CASSVEASGSGNGELFF | TRBD2 | TRBJ2-2 | TRBV9 | -
TGTGCCAGCAGCCCGCACAGGGGGGGTGGCAAAAACATTCAGTACTTC | CASSPHRGGGKNIQYF | - | TRBJ2-4 | TRBV9 | few
TGCGCCAGCAGCCAGGGGACTAGCGGGAGGGCAGGGGACAATGAGCAGTTCTTC | CASSQGTSGRAGDNEQFF | TRBD2 | TRBJ2-1 | TRBV5-1 | few
TGTGCCAGCAGCTTATGGTCGGGTACTGAAGCTTTCTTT | CASSLWSGTEAFF | - | TRBJ1-1 | TRBV14 | few
TGTGCCAGCAGTGTCCCCAGCGGGAGCGCAGGTGAGCAGTTCTTC | CASSVPSGSAGEQFF | TRBD2 | TRBJ2-1 | TRBV2 | -
TGTGCCTTACTAGCGGGGAGGTTGGACAATGAGCAGTTCTTC | CALLAGRLDNEQFF | TRBD2 | TRBJ2-1 | TRBV30 | -
TGCAGCGTTGAAGAAGGGGGAATGAACACTGAAGCTTTCTTT | CSVEEGGMNTEAFF | - | TRBJ1-1 | TRBV29-1 | once
TGTGCCAGCTCACCAGAGACAGGGATAAGTACCGGGGAGCTGTTTTTT | CASSPETGISTGELFF | TRBD1 | TRBJ2-2 | TRBV18 | once
TGCGCCAGCAGCTTGTGGACCAGTACTTCCCGGGGCTCCTACAATGAGCAGTTCTTC | CASSLWTSTSRGSYNEQFF | - | TRBJ2-1 | TRBV5-1 | -
TGTGCCAGCAGTGACGGGGCAGCGACCACAGATACGCAGTATTTT | CASSDGAATTDTQYF | - | TRBJ2-3 | TRBV6-4 | -
TGTGCCAGCAGTTACGTCCGTACTGGGGCCAACGTCCTGACTTTC | CASSYVRTGANVLTF | - | TRBJ2-6 | TRBV6-5 | -
TGTGCCAGCAAATTAAGGGACACCCACTCCTACGAGCAGTACTTC | CASKLRDTHSYEQYF | - | TRBJ2-7 | TRBV2 | -
TGTGCCAGCAGTCTAATTAGACCGGGGACTAGCGGGAAGAACACCGGGGAGCTGTTTTTT | CASSLIRPGTSGKNTGELFF | TRBD2 | TRBJ2-2 | TRBV2 | few
TGTGCCAGCAGCTTACCTGGACAGGGGGCAATGAATGAGCAGTTCTTC | CASSLPGQGAMNEQFF | TRBD1 | TRBJ2-1 | TRBV13 | few